This T cell receptor (beta chain) appears in the sequencing data of a study of blood T cells in healthy people across ages. Healthy Russian Caucasian donors spanned ages about 6 to 100 years. PBMCs were isolated at a quantity of at least 7 million per sample. There are 13 residues in the CDR3. Trimming removed 5 bases at V and 0 bases at J, with 9 bases between. Per germline, CDR1 SGHRS and CDR2 YFSETQ. In regard to this clonotype: Its antigen is as yet unknown.

Study-level results: Donor CMV infection status was unknown, possibly confounding age-related changes in expanded clonotypes.

Sample-barcoded 5' priming and a J-beta primer mix drove a second PCR of 7 to 11 cycles. Each CDR3 protein gets one entry after TCRdb re-called the 5' RACE reads with MiXCR. The sample records about 1.6 million distinct CDR3 sequences, roughly a third being singletons. The clonotype comes from a woman aged 25 to 39 in good health. The J gene is TRBJ2-7, the V gene TRBV5-1; D is ambiguous. Specimen: blood. This chain's CDR3 is CASSDPRSYEQYF. The CDR3 nucleotides are TGCGCCAGCAGTGACCCACGCTCCTACGAGCAGTACTTC.